Each of the 13 T cell receptor beta chains below was sequenced from the same sample in a study of OX40 agonist ivuxolimab in advanced cancers. TCRdb's copy holds only in-frame clones and misses some; the assay was immunoSEQ multiplex PCR. The table lists fewer than 70,000 clones, around 78% of them singletons. Sequenced material: CD4+ or CD8+ T cells sorted from blood, taken in a trial of the OX40 agonist ivuxolimab. The source is an adult with an advanced solid tumor such as melanoma, head and neck, liver or kidney cancer.

This rearrangement joins TRBV11-2 to TRBJ2-5; D might be TRBD1 or TRBD2, each matching 6 bases. The CDR3 consists of 13 residues. Germline assignment: CDR1 SGHAT and CDR2 FQNNGV. Trimming removed 1 base at V and 5 bases at J, with 8 bases between. The CDR3 sequence: CASSLAGAETQYF. The CDR3 DNA reads as TGTGCCAGCAGCTTAGCGGGGGCCGAGACCCAGTACTTC.

This clone came up once. The chain employs TRBV6-5 and TRBJ2-7; D gene unclear. CDR3 length: 12 amino acids. V gave up 5 bases and J gave up 5 bases, with 10 bases separating them. CDR1 and CDR2 (germline): MNHEY, SVGAGI. This CDR3 is CASSPQGHEQYF. For the CDR3, the DNA is TGTGCCAGCAGTCCCCAAGGGCACGAGCAGTACTTC.

The chain combines TRBV18 with TRBJ1-2, with a tentative D call TRBD1 (5 bases). There are 15 residues in the CDR3. CDR1 is KGHSH, CDR2 LQKENI, per germline. Trimming shortened V by 8 bases and J by 7 bases, and 23 bases separated the two germline ends. For the CDR3, the DNA is TGTGCCAGCGCCAGAACAGGATGGGGGGAAAGTGGCTACACCTTC. Its protein is CASARTGWGESGYTF.

The chain recombines TRBV5-6 with TRBJ1-1; the D gene is possibly TRBD1 (6 bases). Trimming took 0 bases from V and 4 from J, leaving 10 bases between them. Germline-derived CDR1 and CDR2 are SGHDT and YYEEEE. The CDR3 runs 14 residues. CDR3 loop: CASSLGGPGTEAFF. The CDR3, as DNA: TGTGCCAGCAGCTTGGGGGGGCCGGGCACTGAAGCTTTCTTT. The full variable domain, with the rest looked up from reference TRBV5-6 and TRBJ1-1, is DAGVTQSPTHLIKTRGQQVTLRCSPKSGHDTVSWYQQALGQGPQFIFQYYEEEERQRGNFPDRFSGHQFPNYSSELNVNALLLGDSALYLCASSLGGPGTEAFFGQGTRLTVV.

The V gene is TRBV2, the J gene TRBJ2-3; 15 bases match TRBD2. Looked up from germline, CDR1 is SNHLY and CDR2 is FYNNEI. Unmatched junction bases numbered 5, after V lost 7 bases and J lost 0 bases. This CDR3 spans 17 amino acids. The CDR3 nucleotides are TGTGCCAGCACCGGGACTAGCGGGGGGCTTAGCACAGATACGCAGTATTTT. Translating gives CASTGTSGGLSTDTQYF.

CDR3 coding DNA: TGTGCCAGCCGACAGGGTCTAACCGAGCAGTACTTC. Amino acid sequence: CASRQGLTEQYF. This rearrangement joins TRBV6-5 to TRBJ2-7, with TRBD1 identical over 7 bases. The CDR3 runs to 12 residues. CDR1 and CDR2 from the germline V gene are MNHEY and SVGAGI. V lost 8 bases and J lost 6; bases outside the gene matches: 7.

The chain combines TRBV7-3 with TRBJ1-2; unclear D gene. The CDR3 loop spans 12 amino acids. Germline loops: CDR1 SGHTA, CDR2 FQGTGA. Trimming pared 5 bases from V and 5 bases from J, leaving 9 bases between. CDR3 region: CASSQDGYGYTF. The CDR3 DNA sequence: TGTGCCAGCAGCCAGGATGGGTATGGCTACACCTTC.

The rearrangement links TRBV2 to TRBJ2-2; D is unclear. The V and J ends lost 4 bases and 1 base respectively, with 7 bases between them. Germline V gives CDR1 SNHLY, CDR2 FYNNEI. This CDR3 is built from 14 residues. Here the CDR3 DNA reads TGTGCCAGCAGTGGTCTCCGGAACACCGGGGAGCTGTTTTTT. Residues: CASSGLRNTGELFF.

This rearrangement joins TRBV12-5 to TRBJ1-1; TRBD1 is a possible D gene (6 bases). V was pared by 6 bases and J by 0 bases, with 29 bases between. The CDR3 is 20 amino acids. From germline, CDR1 is LGHNT and CDR2 FRNRAP. CDR3 bases: TGTGCTAGTGGGCTAGCCCCAAGTCTCGGGGGCGGTCAAATGAACACTGAAGCTTTCTTT. Protein sequence: CASGLAPSLGGGQMNTEAFF.

Here the CDR3 reads CASSAGGYEQYF. The CDR3 DNA follows: TGTGCCAGCAGCGCCGGAGGCTACGAGCAGTACTTC. The V call is TRBV11-2, the J call TRBJ2-7; a possible D gene is TRBD2 (5 bases). V was shortened by 5 bases and J by 3 bases, with 8 bases between the two germline ends. CDR3 length: 12 residues. Germline CDR1 and CDR2: SGHAT and FQNNGV.

V and J are TRBV4-3 and TRBJ2-3; no clear D gene. The V gene's germline CDR1 is LGHNA and CDR2 YSLEER. The CDR3 has 14 amino acids. V lost 3 bases and J lost 4, with 11 bases in between. The CDR3 is CASSQRRAPDTQYF. CDR3 bases: TGCGCCAGCAGCCAGAGAAGGGCGCCAGATACGCAGTATTTT.

The chain combines TRBV5-1 with TRBJ2-1, with D possibly being TRBD1 (6 bases). This CDR3 region has 14 residues. V shed 5 bases and J shed 5 bases, with 14 bases lying between them. CDR1 SGHRS and CDR2 YFSETQ come from the germline V gene. CDR3 region: CASRSSRTDNEQFF. The CDR3 DNA reads as TGCGCCAGCAGGTCTAGCAGGACAGACAATGAGCAGTTCTTC.

This clone was recorded once. V and J are TRBV2 and TRBJ2-1, with D possibly being TRBD1 (5 bases). Germline CDR1 SNHLY, CDR2 FYNNEI. The CDR3 spans 14 residues. V dropped 8 bases and J dropped 0 bases, with 11 bases sitting between them. The CDR3: CASQTESSYNEQFF. The DNA for the CDR3 is TGTGCCAGCCAGACAGAGAGCTCCTACAATGAGCAGTTCTTC.